Listed below are T cell receptor beta chains from one sample, sequenced in a study of OX40 agonist ivuxolimab in advanced cancers. The data were produced by immunoSEQ multiplex PCR, yet TCRdb's version contains in-frame clones alone and is incomplete. The sample contains 78,000 or so clones, 70% to 90% of which appear only once. The input for sequencing was CD4+ or CD8+ T cells sorted from blood, taken in a trial of the OX40 agonist ivuxolimab. These receptors were taken from an adult with an advanced solid tumor such as melanoma, head and neck, liver or kidney cancer. Each CDR3 is given with its conserved first and last residue. D genes are given only for firm matches. Size is stated for part of the rows, as once, few or many counts, or as a class when the clone is expanded.

j_call,clone_size,v_call,cdr3_length,d_call,cdr3_nt,cdr3_aa
TRBJ1-3,once,TRBV18,13,NA,TGTGCCAGCTCACCAGGGTCTGGAAACACCATATATTTT,CASSPGSGNTIYF
TRBJ2-3,NA,TRBV4-1,13,NA,TGCGCCAGCAGCCAAACATTGTCAGATACGCAGTATTTT,CASSQTLSDTQYF
TRBJ2-4,once,TRBV7-2,18,TRBD2,TGTGCCAGCACCTCGCCAGGACTAGCGGGAGAGGCCAAAAACATTCAGTACTTC,CASTSPGLAGEAKNIQYF
TRBJ1-6,NA,TRBV5-6,16,NA,TGTGCCAGCAGCTTGGGACCAAGCTCCTATAATTCACCCCTCCACTTT,CASSLGPSSYNSPLHF
TRBJ2-1,NA,TRBV11-2,13,NA,TGTGCCAGCAGCTTTCGACAGGTTGATGAGCAGTTCTTC,CASSFRQVDEQFF
TRBJ2-1,NA,TRBV7-7,12,NA,TGTGCTAGCAGCTCGGACAGTAATGAGCAGTTCTTC,CASSSDSNEQFF
TRBJ2-1,NA,TRBV5-1,14,NA,TGCGCCAGCAGCTTGCAGAGCTCCTACAATGAGCAGTTCTTC,CASSLQSSYNEQFF
TRBJ2-3,NA,TRBV27,12,TRBD2,TGTGCCAGCTCCCTCTCCGGGACTAGTCTATATTTT,CASSLSGTSLYF
TRBJ1-1,once,TRBV2,13,TRBD1,TGTGCCAGCGGTAGACAGGGAAACACTGAAGCTTTCTTT,CASGRQGNTEAFF
TRBJ1-1,NA,TRBV7-2,17,TRBD1,TGTGCCAGCAGCCTAAAGTTACAGGGGGCGCAGAACACTGAAGCTTTCTTT,CASSLKLQGAQNTEAFF
TRBJ2-1,NA,TRBV6-5,15,TRBD2,TGTGCCAGCAGCTGGAGCGGGAGGCTGGGCAATGAGCAGTTCTTC,CASSWSGRLGNEQFF
TRBJ1-2,few,TRBV11-2,15,TRBD1,TGTGCCAGCAGCCCACAGGGGGCTGGGGACTATGGCTACACCTTC,CASSPQGAGDYGYTF
TRBJ2-7,NA,TRBV28,15,TRBD1,TGTGCCAGCAGCCTACCGGGACAGGGCTCCTACGAGCAGTACTTC,CASSLPGQGSYEQYF
TRBJ1-3,NA,TRBV6-5,16,TRBD1,TGTGCCAGCAGTTACTCGCTTGGGACAGCCGGAAACACCATATATTTT,CASSYSLGTAGNTIYF
TRBJ2-2,NA,TRBV6-5,14,TRBD2,TGTGCCAGCCGTGGGAGGGCCGACACCGGGGAGCTGTTTTTT,CASRGRADTGELFF
TRBJ1-1,NA,TRBV6-6,10,NA,TGTGCCAGCGGGGACACTGAAGCTTTCTTT,CASGDTEAFF
TRBJ1-2,NA,TRBV4-2,17,TRBD1,TGTGCCAGCAGCCAAGGTACCGGACAGGGTGAAAGGTCTGGCTACACCTTC,CASSQGTGQGERSGYTF
TRBJ2-5,NA,TRBV9,13,TRBD2,TGTGCCAGCAGCGTTCTAGCGGAAGAGACCCAGTACTTC,CASSVLAEETQYF
TRBJ1-2,NA,TRBV28,14,NA,TGTGCCAGCAGTTCCCCCCCCGGGAACTATGGCTACACCTTC,CASSSPPGNYGYTF
TRBJ2-1,NA,TRBV19,15,TRBD2,TGTGCCAGTAGTATCCGACTAGCGGGAGGAGGTGAGCAGTTCTTC,CASSIRLAGGGEQFF
TRBJ1-2,NA,TRBV19,16,TRBD1,TGTGCCAGTAGTATCCGGGAGGTGACAGGGGGCCTGGGCTACACCTTC,CASSIREVTGGLGYTF
TRBJ2-3,NA,TRBV15,14,NA,TGTGCCACCAGCAGAGATCGGGGAGCAGATACGCAGTATTTT,CATSRDRGADTQYF
TRBJ1-4,NA,TRBV15,15,NA,TGTGCCACCAGCAGAGAGCAGGGAGTGTATGAAAAACTGTTTTTT,CATSREQGVYEKLFF
TRBJ2-7,NA,TRBV5-4,14,NA,TGTGCCAGCAGCTTGTGGCGGGGTCGGGACGAGCAGTACTTC,CASSLWRGRDEQYF
TRBJ2-1,few,TRBV11-3,13,NA,TGTGCCAGCAGCTTACGTGTGACCAATGAGCAGTTCTTC,CASSLRVTNEQFF
TRBJ1-1,once,TRBV28,15,NA,TGTGCCAGCAGTTTATTGGGGGGGAATCGCGCTGAAGCTTTCTTT,CASSLLGGNRAEAFF
TRBJ2-2,NA,TRBV5-6,15,TRBD2,TGTGCCAGCAGCCAAGCGGGAAGCACCACCGGGGAGCTGTTTTTT,CASSQAGSTTGELFF
TRBJ1-5,NA,TRBV13,13,NA,TGTGCCAGCAGCTTCGGGAGCAATCAGCCCCAGCATTTT,CASSFGSNQPQHF
TRBJ2-7,NA,TRBV7-9,16,NA,TGTGCCAGCAGCTTAGCGGGGGAAGGGGTGGTCCACGAGCAGTACTTC,CASSLAGEGVVHEQYF
TRBJ1-2,few,TRBV6-5,15,TRBD1,TGTGCCAGCAGACCTTCACAGGGGGCGAACTATGGCTACACCTTC,CASRPSQGANYGYTF
TRBJ2-7,few,TRBV5-1,14,NA,TGCGCCAGCAGCTTGGGGCCGCAATTATACGAGCAGTACTTC,CASSLGPQLYEQYF
TRBJ2-7,NA,TRBV28,17,TRBD2,TGTGCCAGCAGTCACGGACTGGGTAGCGGGTTTCATTACGAGCAGTACTTC,CASSHGLGSGFHYEQYF
TRBJ2-5,NA,TRBV5-5,11,NA,TGTGCCAGCAGGGCCGAAGAGACCCAGTACTTC,CASRAEETQYF
TRBJ2-7,NA,TRBV7-6,14,NA,TGTGCCAGCAGCCCCGTTCGGGGTTCCTACGAGCAGTACTTC,CASSPVRGSYEQYF
TRBJ2-1,NA,TRBV6-5,15,NA,TGTGCCAGCAGTTATATAAACAGGGCATGGAATGAGCAGTTCTTC,CASSYINRAWNEQFF
TRBJ1-1,NA,TRBV18,14,NA,TGTGCCAGCTCACCACGGCGGGAGGGGACTGAAGCTTTCTTT,CASSPRREGTEAFF
TRBJ1-5,NA,TRBV15,16,TRBD1,TGTGCCACCAGCAGAGGGGGACAGGGGCTCAATCAGCCCCAGCATTTT,CATSRGGQGLNQPQHF
TRBJ2-7,NA,TRBV10-3,18,TRBD2,TGTGCCATCAGTGTGGGGCAGGGAAGTAGCGGGAGGGCCTACGAGCAGTACTTC,CAISVGQGSSGRAYEQYF
TRBJ2-1,NA,TRBV19,15,TRBD2,TGTGCCAGTAGTCCCCGGACTAGCGCAAACAATGAGCAGTTCTTC,CASSPRTSANNEQFF